A single sample is the source of the 21 T cell receptor beta chains below, sequenced in a study of shared clonotypes between healthy human individuals. Only in-frame clones appear in the TCRdb table, and some are missing; sequencing was by immunoSEQ multiplex PCR. The table lists millions of clones, just over 90% of them singletons, with under 0.45% in the top ten. The sample comprised naive CD4+ T cells from PBMCs. The subset denotes: CD45RA+ positively selected. These receptors were taken from a man aged 18 to 30 in good health. Some clones in this sample may be carry-over from other donors' samples.

The chain carries TRBV10-3 and TRBJ1-3, with 7 bases fitting TRBD1. The CDR3 runs 16 residues. Per germline, CDR1 ENHRY and CDR2 SYGVKD. The V segment lost 0 bases and the J segment 0 bases; nucleotides outside the gene matches: 2. The DNA of the CDR3 is TGTGCCATCAGTGAGTCGACAGGGACCTCTGGAAACACCATATATTTT. Translated, it gives CAISESTGTSGNTIYF.

The chain is built from TRBV19 and TRBJ2-7; D gene ambiguous. The CDR3 sequence is 15 residues long. Germline assignment: CDR1 LNHDA and CDR2 SQIVND (reference sequence). Trimming stripped 3 bases from V and 5 bases from J, with 17 bases between. As DNA, the CDR3 is TGTGCCAGTAGTATTAGGTCGGCAGGTCGGAACGAGCAGTACTTC. It encodes CASSIRSAGRNEQYF.

The chain uses TRBV7-3 and TRBJ2-2; weak D call: TRBD1 (5 bases). In germline, CDR1 is SGHTA, CDR2 FQGTGA. The V end was cut by 5 bases, the J end by 3 bases, with 16 bases between. This CDR3 is built from 16 residues. CDR3 sequence: CASSRSGFSDTGELFF. As DNA, the CDR3 is TGTGCCAGCAGCCGATCAGGGTTTTCTGACACCGGGGAGCTGTTTTTT.

The count of this clone is one. The V gene is TRBV2, the J gene TRBJ2-2, with D unclear. CDR1 is SNHLY and CDR2 is FYNNEI in the germline V gene. V was trimmed by 6 bases and J by 7 bases, leaving 9 bases between them. The length of the CDR3 is 12 residues. The CDR3 is CASSANYGELFF. The CDR3 nucleotides are TGTGCCAGCAGCGCGAATTACGGGGAGCTGTTTTTT.

The chain carries TRBV6-5 and TRBJ1-2; perhaps TRBD1 as D (5 bases). This CDR3 spans 14 amino acids. Between the trimmed V and J ends, which lost 6 bases and 8 bases, there was a span of 19 bases. Germline CDR1 reads MNHEY; CDR2 reads SVGAGI. The CDR3 DNA reads TGTGCCAGCAGGGAATCCGGGACCCATGGGGGCTACACCTTC. It codes for CASRESGTHGGYTF.

The chain combines TRBV2 with TRBJ2-1, with 9 bases identical to TRBD2. CDR1 and CDR2 (germline): SNHLY, FYNNEI. The ends lost 11 bases at V and 5 bases at J; junction bases unmatched: 7. The CDR3 is 13 amino acids. Written as DNA, the CDR3 is TGTGCCCATACTAGCGGGTATAACAATGAGCAGTTCTTC. Protein sequence: CAHTSGYNNEQFF.

The rearrangement uses TRBV27 and TRBJ2-2; a possible D gene is TRBD2 (5 bases). Germline CDR1 MNHEY, CDR2 SMNVEV (reference sequence). The CDR3 has 15 amino acids. Here the CDR3 DNA reads TGTGCTACCCGTCGGCGGGCTGTGAACACCGGGGAGCTGTTTTTT. Its protein is CATRRRAVNTGELFF.

The chain carries TRBV2 and TRBJ2-7; D gene unclear. V lost 6 bases and J lost 2, with 8 bases in between. The CDR3 length is 12 residues. Germline CDR1 is SNHLY and CDR2 is FYNNEI. CDR3 DNA: TGTGCCAGCAGCCCAGAGCCCTACGAGCAGTACTTC. Protein: CASSPEPYEQYF.

The rearrangement joins TRBV27 to TRBJ1-4, with D tentatively TRBD1 (5 bases). Germline-derived CDR1 and CDR2 are MNHEY and SMNVEV (reference sequence). Trimming shortened V by 2 bases and J by 8 bases, and 21 bases separated the two germline ends. There are 17 residues in the CDR3. In DNA form, the CDR3 reads TGTGCCAGCAGTTTAACGGGCCCCAGGGTGGGAGAGGAAAAACTGTTTTTT. Translation gives CASSLTGPRVGEEKLFF.

The genes are TRBV5-4 and TRBJ1-1; the D is unclear. Trimming took 4 bases from V and 1 from J, leaving 8 bases between them. The CDR3 runs 13 residues. CDR1 is SGHNT, CDR2 YYREEE, per germline (reference sequence). CDR3 protein: CASSLRENTEAFF. The CDR3 DNA reads TGTGCCAGCAGCCTGAGGGAGAACACTGAAGCTTTCTTT.

The chain uses TRBV4-1 and TRBJ1-2; D call uncertain. There are 16 residues in the CDR3. Per germline, CDR1 MGHRA and CDR2 YSYEKL. Between the trimmed V and J ends, which lost 0 bases and 4 bases, there was a span of 15 bases. The CDR3 DNA follows: TGCGCCAGCAGCCAAGATAGCGGCGGGCTTCTCTATGGCTACACCTTC. Translated: CASSQDSGGLLYGYTF.

The count of this clone is one. The V and J genes are TRBV28 and TRBJ1-6; D is undetermined. V lost 2 bases to trimming and J lost 7 bases, with 12 bases between them. The CDR3 spans 15 residues. Germline values: CDR1 MDHEN, CDR2 SYDVKM. CDR3 DNA: TGTGCCAGCAGTTTAGGTCCGGGGAGCAATTCACCCCTCCACTTT. This translates into CASSLGPGSNSPLHF.

The rearrangement joins TRBV28 to TRBJ1-1; TRBD1 agrees at 11 bases. The CDR3 contains 14 residues. The V segment lost 5 bases and the J segment 7 bases; nucleotides outside the gene matches: 6. CDR1 and CDR2 from the germline V gene are MDHEN and SYDVKM. The CDR3 is CASSPHGTGGEAFF. Here the CDR3 DNA reads TGTGCCAGCAGTCCCCACGGGACAGGGGGTGAAGCTTTCTTT. The full variable domain, with the rest looked up from reference TRBV28 and TRBJ1-1, is DVKVTQSSRYLVKRTGEKVFLECVQDMDHENMFWYRQDPGLGLRLIYFSYDVKMKEKGDIPEGYSVSREKKERFSLILESASTNQTSMYLCASSPHGTGGEAFFGQGTRLTVV.

Details on this clone: The junction shows a germline mismatch at one end, possibly a read error. The J gene is TRBJ2-7, the V gene TRBV5-5; D might be TRBD2 (5 bases). This CDR3 comprises 16 residues. Germline V gene sequence: CDR1 SGHKS, CDR2 YYEKEE (reference sequence). The CDR3 reads CASSQEHLGVFYEQYF. The CDR3 coding sequence is TGCGCCAGCAGCCAGGAACACCTGGGAGTCTTCTACGAGCAGTACTTC.

The CDR3 here is CASSDRLSNQPQHF. DNA of the CDR3: TGTGCCAGCAGCGACAGGTTATCCAATCAGCCCCAGCATTTT. This rearrangement joins TRBV9 to TRBJ1-5, with a tentative D call TRBD1 (5 bases). The ends were cut back, 3 bases at V and 3 bases at J, with 10 bases in the middle. The CDR3 extends over 14 amino acids. The germline V gene has CDR1 SGDLS and CDR2 YYNGEE.

The chain has TRBV18 and TRBJ2-7; TRBD1 or TRBD2 may be the D gene (5 bases each). Germline CDR1 reads KGHSH; CDR2 reads LQKENI. With 6 bases removed from V and 5 bases from J, the gap between germline ends came to 20 bases. The CDR3 length is 15 residues. CDR3 protein: CASSPLSGEGHEQYF. For the CDR3, the DNA is TGTGCCAGCTCCCCTCTGAGCGGCGAGGGGCACGAGCAGTACTTC.

The table lists this clone with a count of one. This chain uses TRBV6-5 with TRBJ2-5; 7 nucleotides line up with TRBD1. The CDR3 is made up of 15 amino acids. V gave up 2 bases and J gave up 3 bases; unmatched junction bases: 6. Germline V lookup: CDR1 MNHEY, CDR2 SVGAGI. CDR3 in amino acids: CASSYDGDREETQYF. The CDR3 DNA reads as TGTGCCAGCAGTTACGATGGAGACAGGGAAGAGACCCAGTACTTC.

The V call is TRBV28, the J call TRBJ2-3; D is possibly TRBD2 (5 bases). Germline V lookup: CDR1 MDHEN, CDR2 SYDVKM. V was shortened by 5 bases and J by 7 bases, with 16 bases between the two germline ends. CDR3 size: 14 residues. Here the CDR3 DNA reads TGTGCCAGCAGTCGAACCCGGACTGTTAATACGCAGTATTTT. It specifies CASSRTRTVNTQYF.

J is TRBJ2-7 and V is TRBV2; 9 nucleotides agree with TRBD1. V shed 6 bases, J shed 4 bases, and the junction held 7 bases outside the gene matches. This CDR3 contains 14 residues. CDR1 and CDR2 from the germline V gene are SNHLY and FYNNEI. CDR3 residues: CASRGTGSRYEQYF. DNA for the CDR3: TGTGCCAGCAGGGGGACAGGGAGTAGGTACGAGCAGTACTTC.

V is TRBV29-1 and J is TRBJ2-1; either TRBD1 or TRBD2 may supply D (5 bases each). Trimming shortened V by 5 bases and J by 4 bases, and 9 bases separated the two germline ends. There are 12 residues in the CDR3. Germline V gene lookup returns CDR1 SQVTM and CDR2 ANQGSEA. The CDR3 region is CSVRDGYNEQFF. For the CDR3, the DNA is TGCAGCGTTCGGGACGGGTACAATGAGCAGTTCTTC.

V is TRBV5-4 and J is TRBJ2-3; D is tentatively TRBD1 or TRBD2 (5 bases each). The germline V and J ends were trimmed by 4 bases and 1 base, with 13 bases remaining between them. Germline V gene lookup returns CDR1 SGHNT and CDR2 YYREEE (reference sequence). This CDR3 is built from 15 residues. CDR3 sequence reads: CASSPGTPGTDTQYF. CDR3 sequence (DNA): TGTGCCAGCAGCCCTGGGACGCCAGGCACAGATACGCAGTATTTT.